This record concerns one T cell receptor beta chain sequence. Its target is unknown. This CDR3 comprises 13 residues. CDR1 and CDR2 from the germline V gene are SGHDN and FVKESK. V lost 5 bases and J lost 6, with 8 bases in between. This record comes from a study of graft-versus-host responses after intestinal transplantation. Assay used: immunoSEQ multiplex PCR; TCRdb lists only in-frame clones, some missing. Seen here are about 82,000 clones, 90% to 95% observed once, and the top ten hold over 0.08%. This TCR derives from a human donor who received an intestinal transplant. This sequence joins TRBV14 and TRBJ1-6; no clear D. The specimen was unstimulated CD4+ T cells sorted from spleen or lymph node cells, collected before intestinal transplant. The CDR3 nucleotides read TGTGCCAGCAGCGTATACAGTAATTCACCCCTCCACTTT. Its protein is CASSVYSNSPLHF. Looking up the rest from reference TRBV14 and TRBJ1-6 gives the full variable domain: EAGVTQFPSHSVIEKGQTVTLRCDPISGHDNLYWYRRVMGKEIKFLLHFVKESKQDESGMPNNRFLAERTGGTYSTLKVQPAELEDSGVYFCASSVYSNSPLHFGNGTRLTVT.